Listed below are T cell receptor beta chains from one sample, sequenced in a study of blood T cell repertoires in COVID-19. TCRdb's table, derived via immunoSEQ multiplex PCR, lists solely in-frame clones and lacks some. The sample records 350,000 or so clones, roughly 87% being singletons. The sequencing sample was made of PBMCs or T cells enriched from blood (not recorded which). The receptors derive from a woman in her thirties who had recovered from COVID-19. Each CDR3 is given with its conserved first and last residue. The order of the fields is CDR3 protein, CDR3 DNA, CDR3 length, D gene, J gene, clone size, V gene. D genes are given only for firm matches. Clone size is stated in some rows and not others, as once, few, many or a class when expanded.

CDR3 protein: CASSSTGPFGYTF; CDR3 DNA: TGTGCCAGCAGTTCGACAGGGCCTTTTGGCTACACCTTC; CDR3 length: 13; D gene: TRBD1; J gene: TRBJ1-2; clone size: once; V gene: TRBV6-5
CDR3 protein: CASKDRALSYEQYF; CDR3 DNA: TGTGCCAGCAAGGACAGGGCCCTTTCCTACGAGCAGTACTTC; CDR3 length: 14; D gene: TRBD1; J gene: TRBJ2-7; clone size: -; V gene: TRBV27
CDR3 protein: CASSPARDRIQETQYF; CDR3 DNA: TGTGCCAGCTCACCAGCCCGGGACAGGATTCAAGAGACCCAGTACTTC; CDR3 length: 16; D gene: TRBD1; J gene: TRBJ2-5; clone size: -; V gene: TRBV18
CDR3 protein: CASSPLTSGGEEETQYF; CDR3 DNA: TGTGCCAGCAGTCCTTTGACTAGCGGGGGGGAGGAGGAGACCCAGTACTTC; CDR3 length: 17; D gene: TRBD2; J gene: TRBJ2-5; clone size: -; V gene: TRBV27
CDR3 protein: CATSRDRTGTGVRGYTF; CDR3 DNA: TGTGCCACCAGCAGAGATCGCACCGGGACAGGCGTTCGTGGCTACACCTTC; CDR3 length: 17; D gene: TRBD1; J gene: TRBJ1-2; clone size: -; V gene: TRBV15
CDR3 protein: CASSPQVGEAYGYTF; CDR3 DNA: TGCGCCAGCAGCCCACAGGTCGGGGAGGCCTATGGCTACACCTTC; CDR3 length: 15; D gene: -; J gene: TRBJ1-2; clone size: -; V gene: TRBV4-3
CDR3 protein: CASSLATGNRKEGYTF; CDR3 DNA: TGCGCCAGCAGCTTGGCAACCGGGAACCGGAAGGAGGGCTACACCTTC; CDR3 length: 16; D gene: -; J gene: TRBJ1-2; clone size: -; V gene: TRBV5-1
CDR3 protein: CASSPNRGDSEVAKNIQYF; CDR3 DNA: TGTGCCAGCAGTCCAAACCGGGGGGATTCGGAAGTAGCCAAAAACATTCAGTACTTC; CDR3 length: 19; D gene: TRBD2; J gene: TRBJ2-4; clone size: -; V gene: TRBV7-9
CDR3 protein: CASRGGPFSYNEQFF; CDR3 DNA: TGTGCCAGCCGGGGGGGTCCGTTCTCCTACAATGAGCAGTTCTTC; CDR3 length: 15; D gene: TRBD2; J gene: TRBJ2-1; clone size: -; V gene: TRBV6-5
CDR3 protein: CASSRRTGLFPSGANVLTF; CDR3 DNA: TGTGCCAGCAGCAGACGGACAGGACTGTTCCCCTCTGGGGCCAACGTCCTGACTTTC; CDR3 length: 19; D gene: TRBD1; J gene: TRBJ2-6; clone size: -; V gene: TRBV7-2
CDR3 protein: CASSNTDRLSETQYF; CDR3 DNA: TGTGCCAGTAGTAACACGGACAGGTTATCAGAGACCCAGTACTTC; CDR3 length: 15; D gene: TRBD1; J gene: TRBJ2-5; clone size: -; V gene: TRBV19
CDR3 protein: CASSLYRDTRLGAFF; CDR3 DNA: TGTGCCAGCAGCTTGTATCGGGACACCCGATTAGGAGCTTTCTTT; CDR3 length: 15; D gene: -; J gene: TRBJ1-1; clone size: -; V gene: TRBV5-4
CDR3 protein: CASIPWTGDYEQYF; CDR3 DNA: TGTGCCAGCATTCCATGGACAGGGGACTACGAGCAGTACTTC; CDR3 length: 14; D gene: TRBD1; J gene: TRBJ2-7; clone size: -; V gene: TRBV6-5
CDR3 protein: CASSFLTLAGGLYF; CDR3 DNA: TGTGCCAGCAGCTTCCTCACACTAGCGGGGGGTCTTTACTTC; CDR3 length: 14; D gene: TRBD2; J gene: TRBJ2-7; clone size: -; V gene: TRBV7-2
CDR3 protein: CASNTGTGKNIQYF; CDR3 DNA: TGTGCCAGCAACACCGGGACAGGGAAAAACATTCAGTACTTC; CDR3 length: 14; D gene: TRBD1; J gene: TRBJ2-4; clone size: -; V gene: TRBV28
CDR3 protein: CASSHNRDTEAFF; CDR3 DNA: TGTGCCAGCAGCCACAACAGGGACACTGAAGCTTTCTTT; CDR3 length: 13; D gene: -; J gene: TRBJ1-1; clone size: once; V gene: TRBV6-5
CDR3 protein: CASSPLGGGTGNTIYF; CDR3 DNA: TGTGCCAGCAGCCCCCTCGGGGGAGGGACTGGAAACACCATATATTTT; CDR3 length: 16; D gene: -; J gene: TRBJ1-3; clone size: -; V gene: TRBV7-9
CDR3 protein: CASSSRQGRQPQHF; CDR3 DNA: TGTGCCAGCAGTTCCCGACAGGGAAGGCAGCCCCAGCATTTT; CDR3 length: 14; D gene: TRBD1; J gene: TRBJ1-5; clone size: -; V gene: TRBV6-5
CDR3 protein: CASSVEGQPTNYGYTF; CDR3 DNA: TGTGCCAGCAGCGTAGAGGGACAGCCAACTAACTATGGCTACACCTTC; CDR3 length: 16; D gene: TRBD1; J gene: TRBJ1-2; clone size: -; V gene: TRBV9
CDR3 protein: CASSGTGAEAFF; CDR3 DNA: TGTGCCAGCAGCGGAACAGGGGCTGAAGCTTTCTTT; CDR3 length: 12; D gene: TRBD1; J gene: TRBJ1-1; clone size: -; V gene: TRBV7-9
CDR3 protein: CASSLGDRGNQPQHF; CDR3 DNA: TGTGCCAGCAGCTTAGGGGACAGGGGGAATCAGCCCCAGCATTTT; CDR3 length: 15; D gene: TRBD1; J gene: TRBJ1-5; clone size: -; V gene: TRBV11-2
CDR3 protein: CASSFPGSSYNEQFF; CDR3 DNA: TGTGCCAGCAGTTTCCCGGGGAGCTCCTACAATGAGCAGTTCTTC; CDR3 length: 15; D gene: -; J gene: TRBJ2-1; clone size: -; V gene: TRBV28
CDR3 protein: CASSQVSGVYNEQFF; CDR3 DNA: TGTGCCAGCAGCCAAGTTAGCGGGGTATACAATGAGCAGTTCTTC; CDR3 length: 15; D gene: TRBD2; J gene: TRBJ2-1; clone size: -; V gene: TRBV3-1/TRBV3-2
CDR3 protein: CASSLQGLNQPQHF; CDR3 DNA: TGTGCCAGCAGCTTACAGGGCCTCAATCAGCCCCAGCATTTT; CDR3 length: 14; D gene: -; J gene: TRBJ1-5; clone size: -; V gene: TRBV7-2
CDR3 protein: CAWSVGGNSNQPQHF; CDR3 DNA: TGTGCCTGGAGTGTCGGGGGGAATAGCAATCAGCCCCAGCATTTT; CDR3 length: 15; D gene: -; J gene: TRBJ1-5; clone size: -; V gene: TRBV30
CDR3 protein: CASRPTADIYGYTF; CDR3 DNA: TGTGCCAGCAGACCCACGGCAGACATCTATGGCTACACCTTC; CDR3 length: 14; D gene: -; J gene: TRBJ1-2; clone size: -; V gene: TRBV28
CDR3 protein: CASRSTSGGTEAFF; CDR3 DNA: TGTGCCAGTAGATCTACTAGCGGGGGCACTGAAGCTTTCTTT; CDR3 length: 14; D gene: -; J gene: TRBJ1-1; clone size: -; V gene: TRBV19
CDR3 protein: CASSLLTADNEQFF; CDR3 DNA: TGTGCCAGCAGCTTGTTGACAGCAGACAATGAGCAGTTCTTC; CDR3 length: 14; D gene: -; J gene: TRBJ2-1; clone size: -; V gene: TRBV5-5